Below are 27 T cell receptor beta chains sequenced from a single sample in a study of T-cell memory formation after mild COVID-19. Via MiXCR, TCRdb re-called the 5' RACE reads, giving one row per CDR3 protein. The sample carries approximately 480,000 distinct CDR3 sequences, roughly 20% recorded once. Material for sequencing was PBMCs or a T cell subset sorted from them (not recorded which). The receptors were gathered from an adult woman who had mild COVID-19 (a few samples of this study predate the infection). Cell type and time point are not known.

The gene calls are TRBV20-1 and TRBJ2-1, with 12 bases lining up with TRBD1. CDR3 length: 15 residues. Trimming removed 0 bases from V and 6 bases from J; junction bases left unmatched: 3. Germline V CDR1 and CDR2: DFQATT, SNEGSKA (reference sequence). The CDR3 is CSARDGDRGPNEQFF. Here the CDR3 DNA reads TGCAGTGCTAGAGATGGGGACAGGGGGCCCAATGAGCAGTTCTTC.

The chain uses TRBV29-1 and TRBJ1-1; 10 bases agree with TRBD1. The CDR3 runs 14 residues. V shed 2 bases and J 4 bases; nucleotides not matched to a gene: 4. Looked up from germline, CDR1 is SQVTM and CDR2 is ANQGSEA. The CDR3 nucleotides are TGCAGCGTTGAACAGGGACAGGGGTTCACTGAAGCTTTCTTT. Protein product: CSVEQGQGFTEAFF.

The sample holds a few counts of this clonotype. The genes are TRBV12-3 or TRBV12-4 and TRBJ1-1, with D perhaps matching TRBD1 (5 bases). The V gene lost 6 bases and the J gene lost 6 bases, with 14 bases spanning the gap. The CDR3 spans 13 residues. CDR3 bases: TGTGCCAGCAGACCGGTCGGGGGTCCTGAAGCTTTCTTT. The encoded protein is CASRPVGGPEAFF.

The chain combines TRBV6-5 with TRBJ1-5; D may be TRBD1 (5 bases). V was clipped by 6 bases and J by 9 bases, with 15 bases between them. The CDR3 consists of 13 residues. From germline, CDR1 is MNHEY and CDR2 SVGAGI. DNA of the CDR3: TGTGCCAGCAGCCAAGGGGAGGACTGGCCCCAGCATTTT. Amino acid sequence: CASSQGEDWPQHF.

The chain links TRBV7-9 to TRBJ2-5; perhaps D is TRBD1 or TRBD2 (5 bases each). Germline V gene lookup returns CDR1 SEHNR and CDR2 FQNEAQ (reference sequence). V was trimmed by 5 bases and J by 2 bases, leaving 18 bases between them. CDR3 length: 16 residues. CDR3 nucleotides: TGTGCCAGCAGCCCCGGTGGGGGACGGAGGCAAGAGACCCAGTACTTC. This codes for CASSPGGGRRQETQYF. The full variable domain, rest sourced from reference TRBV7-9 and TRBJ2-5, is DTGVSQNPRHKITKRGQNVTFRCDPISEHNRLYWYRQTLGQGPEFLTYFQNEAQLEKSRLLSDRFSAERPKGSFSTLEIQRTEQGDSAMYLCASSPGGGRRQETQYFGPGTRLLVL.

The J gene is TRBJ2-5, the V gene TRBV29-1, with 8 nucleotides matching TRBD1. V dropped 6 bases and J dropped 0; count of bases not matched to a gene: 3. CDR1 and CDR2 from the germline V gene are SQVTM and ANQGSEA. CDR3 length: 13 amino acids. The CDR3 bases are TGCAGCGTAGGGACAGGCTACCAAGAGACCCAGTACTTC. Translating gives CSVGTGYQETQYF.

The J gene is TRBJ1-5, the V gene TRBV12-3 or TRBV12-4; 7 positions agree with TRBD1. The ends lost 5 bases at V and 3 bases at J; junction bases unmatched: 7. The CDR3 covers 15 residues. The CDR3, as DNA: TGTGCCAGCAGTGAAGGACAGGCCAACAATCAGCCCCAGCATTTT. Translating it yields CASSEGQANNQPQHF.

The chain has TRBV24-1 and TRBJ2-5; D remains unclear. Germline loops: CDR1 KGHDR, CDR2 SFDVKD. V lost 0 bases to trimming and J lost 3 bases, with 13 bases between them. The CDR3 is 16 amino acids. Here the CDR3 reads CATSDLGTGGKETQYF. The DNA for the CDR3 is TGTGCCACCAGTGATTTGGGCACGGGTGGGAAAGAGACCCAGTACTTC.

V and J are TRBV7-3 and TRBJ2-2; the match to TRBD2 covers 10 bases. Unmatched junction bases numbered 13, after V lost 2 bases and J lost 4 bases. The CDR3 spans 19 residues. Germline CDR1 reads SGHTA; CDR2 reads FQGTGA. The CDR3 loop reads CASSLPAGGPFLGTGELFF. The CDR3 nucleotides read TGTGCCAGCAGCTTACCAGCGGGGGGGCCGTTTTTGGGCACCGGGGAGCTGTTTTTT.

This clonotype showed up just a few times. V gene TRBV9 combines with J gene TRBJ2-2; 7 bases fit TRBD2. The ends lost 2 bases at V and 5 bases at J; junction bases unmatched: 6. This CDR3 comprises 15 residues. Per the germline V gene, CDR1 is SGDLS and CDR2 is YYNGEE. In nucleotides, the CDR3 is TGTGCCAGCAGCGTGGGGGGGGTTGCGACCGGGGAGCTGTTTTTT. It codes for CASSVGGVATGELFF.

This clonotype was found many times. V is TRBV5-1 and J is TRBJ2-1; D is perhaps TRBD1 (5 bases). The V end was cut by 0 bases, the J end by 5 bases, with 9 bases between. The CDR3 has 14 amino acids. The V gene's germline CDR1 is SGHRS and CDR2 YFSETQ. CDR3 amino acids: CASSLGEGDNEQFF. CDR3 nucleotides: TGCGCCAGCAGCTTGGGCGAAGGGGACAATGAGCAGTTCTTC.

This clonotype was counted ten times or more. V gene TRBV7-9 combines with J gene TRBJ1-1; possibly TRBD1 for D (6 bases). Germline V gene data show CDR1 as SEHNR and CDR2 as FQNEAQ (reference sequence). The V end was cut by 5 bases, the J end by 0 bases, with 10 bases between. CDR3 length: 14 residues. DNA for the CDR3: TGTGCCAGCAGCCTACAGGGTGTGAACACTGAAGCTTTCTTT. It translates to CASSLQGVNTEAFF.

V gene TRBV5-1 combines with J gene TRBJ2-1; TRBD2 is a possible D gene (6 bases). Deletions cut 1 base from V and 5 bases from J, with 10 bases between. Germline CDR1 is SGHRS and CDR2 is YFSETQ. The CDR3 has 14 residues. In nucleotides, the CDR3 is TGCGCCAGCAGCTTGAACGGGAGAAACAATGAGCAGTTCTTC. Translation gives CASSLNGRNNEQFF.

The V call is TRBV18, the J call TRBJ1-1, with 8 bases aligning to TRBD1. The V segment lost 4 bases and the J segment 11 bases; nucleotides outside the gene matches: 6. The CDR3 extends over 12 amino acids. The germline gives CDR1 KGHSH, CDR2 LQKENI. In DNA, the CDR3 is TGTGCCAGCTCACGGCAGGGGGCTGGGGCTTTCTTT. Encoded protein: CASSRQGAGAFF.

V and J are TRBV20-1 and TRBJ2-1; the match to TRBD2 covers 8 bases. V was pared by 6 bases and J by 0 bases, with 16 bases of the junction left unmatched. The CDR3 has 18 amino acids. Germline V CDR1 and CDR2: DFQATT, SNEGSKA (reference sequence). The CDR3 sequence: CSARGGLAGPSSYNEQFF. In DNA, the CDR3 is TGCAGTGCGCGAGGGGGGCTAGCGGGCCCATCCTCCTACAATGAGCAGTTCTTC.

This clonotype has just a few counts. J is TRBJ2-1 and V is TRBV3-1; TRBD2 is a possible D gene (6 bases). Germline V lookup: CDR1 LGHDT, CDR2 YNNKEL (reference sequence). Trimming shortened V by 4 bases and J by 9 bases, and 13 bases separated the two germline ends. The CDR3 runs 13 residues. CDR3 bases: TGTGCCAGCAGCCGTGGAGGGGTGAGTGAGCAGTTCTTC. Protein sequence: CASSRGGVSEQFF.

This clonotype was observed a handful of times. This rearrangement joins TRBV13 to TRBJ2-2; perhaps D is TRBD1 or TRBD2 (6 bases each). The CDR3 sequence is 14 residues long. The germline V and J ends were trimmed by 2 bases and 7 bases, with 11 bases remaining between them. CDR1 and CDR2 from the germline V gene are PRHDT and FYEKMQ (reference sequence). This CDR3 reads CASSLKGGIGELFF. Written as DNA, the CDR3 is TGTGCCAGCAGCTTAAAGGGGGGTATCGGGGAGCTGTTTTTT. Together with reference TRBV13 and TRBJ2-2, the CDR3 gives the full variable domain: AAGVIQSPRHLIKEKRETATLKCYPIPRHDTVYWYQQGPGQDPQFLISFYEKMQSDKGSIPDRFSAQQFSDYHSELNMSSLELGDSALYFCASSLKGGIGELFFGEGSRLTVL.

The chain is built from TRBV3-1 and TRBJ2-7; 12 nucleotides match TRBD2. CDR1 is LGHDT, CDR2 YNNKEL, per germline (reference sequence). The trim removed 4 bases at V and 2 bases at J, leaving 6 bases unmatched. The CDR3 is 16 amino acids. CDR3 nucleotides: TGTGCCAGCAGCCCGCCGGGACTAGCGGGTCCCTACGAGCAGTACTTC. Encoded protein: CASSPPGLAGPYEQYF.

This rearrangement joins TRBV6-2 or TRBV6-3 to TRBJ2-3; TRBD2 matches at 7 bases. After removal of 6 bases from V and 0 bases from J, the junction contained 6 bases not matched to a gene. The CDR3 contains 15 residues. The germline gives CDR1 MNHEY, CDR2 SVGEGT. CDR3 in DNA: TGTGCCAGCAGCGGACTAGTCGGGAGCACAGATACGCAGTATTTT. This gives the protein CASSGLVGSTDTQYF.

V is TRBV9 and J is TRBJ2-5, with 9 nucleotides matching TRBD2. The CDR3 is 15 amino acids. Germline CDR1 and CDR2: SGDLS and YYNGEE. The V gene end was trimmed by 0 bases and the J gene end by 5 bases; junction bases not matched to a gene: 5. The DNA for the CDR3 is TGTGCCAGCAGCGTAGGTAGCGGGGGCGGGGAGACCCAGTACTTC. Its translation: CASSVGSGGGETQYF.

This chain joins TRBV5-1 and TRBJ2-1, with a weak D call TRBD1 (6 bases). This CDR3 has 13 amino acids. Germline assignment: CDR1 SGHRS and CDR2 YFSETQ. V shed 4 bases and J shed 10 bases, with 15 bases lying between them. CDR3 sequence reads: CASSPGTGSEQFF. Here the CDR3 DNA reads TGCGCCAGCAGCCCAGGAACAGGGAGCGAGCAGTTCTTC.

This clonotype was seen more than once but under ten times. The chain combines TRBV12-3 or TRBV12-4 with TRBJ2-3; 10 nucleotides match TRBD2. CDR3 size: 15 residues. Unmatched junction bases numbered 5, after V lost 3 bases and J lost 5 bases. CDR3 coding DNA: TGTGCCAGCAGTTTGTGGCCTAGCGGGAGAGATACGCAGTATTTT. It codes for CASSLWPSGRDTQYF.

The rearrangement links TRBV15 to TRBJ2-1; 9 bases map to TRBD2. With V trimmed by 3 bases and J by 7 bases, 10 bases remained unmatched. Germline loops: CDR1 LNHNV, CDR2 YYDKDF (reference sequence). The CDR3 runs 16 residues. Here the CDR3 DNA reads TGTGCCACCAGCAGTTCCGCGCCTAGCGGGAAGAATGAGCAGTTCTTC. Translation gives CATSSSAPSGKNEQFF. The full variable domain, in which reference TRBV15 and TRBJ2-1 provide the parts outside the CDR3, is DAMVIQNPRYQVTQFGKPVTLSCSQTLNHNVMYWYQQKSSQAPKLLFHYYDKDFNNEADTPDNFQSRRPNTSFCFLDIRSPGLGDTAMYLCATSSSAPSGKNEQFFGPGTRLTVL.

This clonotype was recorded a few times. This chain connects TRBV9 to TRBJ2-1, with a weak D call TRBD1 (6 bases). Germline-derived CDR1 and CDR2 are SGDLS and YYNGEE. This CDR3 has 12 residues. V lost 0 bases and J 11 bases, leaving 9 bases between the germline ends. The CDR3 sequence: CASSVVTGKQFF. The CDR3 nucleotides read TGTGCCAGCAGCGTAGTAACAGGGAAGCAGTTCTTC.

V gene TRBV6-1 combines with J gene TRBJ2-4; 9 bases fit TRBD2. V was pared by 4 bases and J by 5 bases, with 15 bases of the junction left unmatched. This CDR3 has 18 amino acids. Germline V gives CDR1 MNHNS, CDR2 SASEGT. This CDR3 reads CASSALAGTLRSQNIQYF. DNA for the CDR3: TGTGCCAGCAGTGCACTAGCGGGTACCCTGCGGAGTCAAAACATTCAGTACTTC.

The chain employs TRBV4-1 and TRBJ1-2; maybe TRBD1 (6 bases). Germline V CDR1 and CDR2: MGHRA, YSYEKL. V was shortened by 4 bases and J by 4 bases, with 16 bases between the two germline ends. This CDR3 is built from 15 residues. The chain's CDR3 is CASSPLLGGGYGYTF. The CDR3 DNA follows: TGCGCCAGCAGCCCCCTCTTGGGGGGCGGCTATGGCTACACCTTC.

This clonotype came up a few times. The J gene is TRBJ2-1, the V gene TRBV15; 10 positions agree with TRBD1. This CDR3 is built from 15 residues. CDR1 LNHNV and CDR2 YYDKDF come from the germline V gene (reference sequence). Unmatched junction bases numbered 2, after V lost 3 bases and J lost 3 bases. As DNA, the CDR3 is TGTGCCACCAGCAGTAGGGACAGGGGCTACAATGAGCAGTTCTTC. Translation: CATSSRDRGYNEQFF. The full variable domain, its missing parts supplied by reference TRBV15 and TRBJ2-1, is DAMVIQNPRYQVTQFGKPVTLSCSQTLNHNVMYWYQQKSSQAPKLLFHYYDKDFNNEADTPDNFQSRRPNTSFCFLDIRSPGLGDTAMYLCATSSRDRGYNEQFFGPGTRLTVL.